This note documents a single T cell receptor (beta chain) sequence. The antigen remains undetermined. This CDR3 spans 11 amino acids. Germline V gene sequence: CDR1 SGHDT, CDR2 YYEEEE. V gave up 7 bases and J gave up 5 bases, with 9 bases separating them. Data came from immunoSEQ multiplex PCR; TCRdb stores just in-frame clones and leaves some out. This sample yields more than 65,000 clones, of which approximately 93% are seen a single time; 0.65% to 0.7% belongs to the top ten. The data originate from a study of cytomegalovirus exposure and HLA in healthy donors. Findings of the study overall: Among the CMV-associated chains, a few were confirmed in vitro as specific for CMV antigens. Whilst most TCR sequences proved rare, a subset of public TCRs occurred across many donors. TCR beta chains numbering some 160 were designated cytomegalovirus-associated.

V and J are TRBV5-6 and TRBJ1-1; D might be TRBD1 (5 bases). The source of this sequence is a man between 18 and 35 years old in good health and CMV-seronegative. The material sequenced was PBMCs. The DNA of the CDR3 is TGTGCCAGCGAGAAGGGGACTGAAGCTTTCTTT. Its translation: CASEKGTEAFF.